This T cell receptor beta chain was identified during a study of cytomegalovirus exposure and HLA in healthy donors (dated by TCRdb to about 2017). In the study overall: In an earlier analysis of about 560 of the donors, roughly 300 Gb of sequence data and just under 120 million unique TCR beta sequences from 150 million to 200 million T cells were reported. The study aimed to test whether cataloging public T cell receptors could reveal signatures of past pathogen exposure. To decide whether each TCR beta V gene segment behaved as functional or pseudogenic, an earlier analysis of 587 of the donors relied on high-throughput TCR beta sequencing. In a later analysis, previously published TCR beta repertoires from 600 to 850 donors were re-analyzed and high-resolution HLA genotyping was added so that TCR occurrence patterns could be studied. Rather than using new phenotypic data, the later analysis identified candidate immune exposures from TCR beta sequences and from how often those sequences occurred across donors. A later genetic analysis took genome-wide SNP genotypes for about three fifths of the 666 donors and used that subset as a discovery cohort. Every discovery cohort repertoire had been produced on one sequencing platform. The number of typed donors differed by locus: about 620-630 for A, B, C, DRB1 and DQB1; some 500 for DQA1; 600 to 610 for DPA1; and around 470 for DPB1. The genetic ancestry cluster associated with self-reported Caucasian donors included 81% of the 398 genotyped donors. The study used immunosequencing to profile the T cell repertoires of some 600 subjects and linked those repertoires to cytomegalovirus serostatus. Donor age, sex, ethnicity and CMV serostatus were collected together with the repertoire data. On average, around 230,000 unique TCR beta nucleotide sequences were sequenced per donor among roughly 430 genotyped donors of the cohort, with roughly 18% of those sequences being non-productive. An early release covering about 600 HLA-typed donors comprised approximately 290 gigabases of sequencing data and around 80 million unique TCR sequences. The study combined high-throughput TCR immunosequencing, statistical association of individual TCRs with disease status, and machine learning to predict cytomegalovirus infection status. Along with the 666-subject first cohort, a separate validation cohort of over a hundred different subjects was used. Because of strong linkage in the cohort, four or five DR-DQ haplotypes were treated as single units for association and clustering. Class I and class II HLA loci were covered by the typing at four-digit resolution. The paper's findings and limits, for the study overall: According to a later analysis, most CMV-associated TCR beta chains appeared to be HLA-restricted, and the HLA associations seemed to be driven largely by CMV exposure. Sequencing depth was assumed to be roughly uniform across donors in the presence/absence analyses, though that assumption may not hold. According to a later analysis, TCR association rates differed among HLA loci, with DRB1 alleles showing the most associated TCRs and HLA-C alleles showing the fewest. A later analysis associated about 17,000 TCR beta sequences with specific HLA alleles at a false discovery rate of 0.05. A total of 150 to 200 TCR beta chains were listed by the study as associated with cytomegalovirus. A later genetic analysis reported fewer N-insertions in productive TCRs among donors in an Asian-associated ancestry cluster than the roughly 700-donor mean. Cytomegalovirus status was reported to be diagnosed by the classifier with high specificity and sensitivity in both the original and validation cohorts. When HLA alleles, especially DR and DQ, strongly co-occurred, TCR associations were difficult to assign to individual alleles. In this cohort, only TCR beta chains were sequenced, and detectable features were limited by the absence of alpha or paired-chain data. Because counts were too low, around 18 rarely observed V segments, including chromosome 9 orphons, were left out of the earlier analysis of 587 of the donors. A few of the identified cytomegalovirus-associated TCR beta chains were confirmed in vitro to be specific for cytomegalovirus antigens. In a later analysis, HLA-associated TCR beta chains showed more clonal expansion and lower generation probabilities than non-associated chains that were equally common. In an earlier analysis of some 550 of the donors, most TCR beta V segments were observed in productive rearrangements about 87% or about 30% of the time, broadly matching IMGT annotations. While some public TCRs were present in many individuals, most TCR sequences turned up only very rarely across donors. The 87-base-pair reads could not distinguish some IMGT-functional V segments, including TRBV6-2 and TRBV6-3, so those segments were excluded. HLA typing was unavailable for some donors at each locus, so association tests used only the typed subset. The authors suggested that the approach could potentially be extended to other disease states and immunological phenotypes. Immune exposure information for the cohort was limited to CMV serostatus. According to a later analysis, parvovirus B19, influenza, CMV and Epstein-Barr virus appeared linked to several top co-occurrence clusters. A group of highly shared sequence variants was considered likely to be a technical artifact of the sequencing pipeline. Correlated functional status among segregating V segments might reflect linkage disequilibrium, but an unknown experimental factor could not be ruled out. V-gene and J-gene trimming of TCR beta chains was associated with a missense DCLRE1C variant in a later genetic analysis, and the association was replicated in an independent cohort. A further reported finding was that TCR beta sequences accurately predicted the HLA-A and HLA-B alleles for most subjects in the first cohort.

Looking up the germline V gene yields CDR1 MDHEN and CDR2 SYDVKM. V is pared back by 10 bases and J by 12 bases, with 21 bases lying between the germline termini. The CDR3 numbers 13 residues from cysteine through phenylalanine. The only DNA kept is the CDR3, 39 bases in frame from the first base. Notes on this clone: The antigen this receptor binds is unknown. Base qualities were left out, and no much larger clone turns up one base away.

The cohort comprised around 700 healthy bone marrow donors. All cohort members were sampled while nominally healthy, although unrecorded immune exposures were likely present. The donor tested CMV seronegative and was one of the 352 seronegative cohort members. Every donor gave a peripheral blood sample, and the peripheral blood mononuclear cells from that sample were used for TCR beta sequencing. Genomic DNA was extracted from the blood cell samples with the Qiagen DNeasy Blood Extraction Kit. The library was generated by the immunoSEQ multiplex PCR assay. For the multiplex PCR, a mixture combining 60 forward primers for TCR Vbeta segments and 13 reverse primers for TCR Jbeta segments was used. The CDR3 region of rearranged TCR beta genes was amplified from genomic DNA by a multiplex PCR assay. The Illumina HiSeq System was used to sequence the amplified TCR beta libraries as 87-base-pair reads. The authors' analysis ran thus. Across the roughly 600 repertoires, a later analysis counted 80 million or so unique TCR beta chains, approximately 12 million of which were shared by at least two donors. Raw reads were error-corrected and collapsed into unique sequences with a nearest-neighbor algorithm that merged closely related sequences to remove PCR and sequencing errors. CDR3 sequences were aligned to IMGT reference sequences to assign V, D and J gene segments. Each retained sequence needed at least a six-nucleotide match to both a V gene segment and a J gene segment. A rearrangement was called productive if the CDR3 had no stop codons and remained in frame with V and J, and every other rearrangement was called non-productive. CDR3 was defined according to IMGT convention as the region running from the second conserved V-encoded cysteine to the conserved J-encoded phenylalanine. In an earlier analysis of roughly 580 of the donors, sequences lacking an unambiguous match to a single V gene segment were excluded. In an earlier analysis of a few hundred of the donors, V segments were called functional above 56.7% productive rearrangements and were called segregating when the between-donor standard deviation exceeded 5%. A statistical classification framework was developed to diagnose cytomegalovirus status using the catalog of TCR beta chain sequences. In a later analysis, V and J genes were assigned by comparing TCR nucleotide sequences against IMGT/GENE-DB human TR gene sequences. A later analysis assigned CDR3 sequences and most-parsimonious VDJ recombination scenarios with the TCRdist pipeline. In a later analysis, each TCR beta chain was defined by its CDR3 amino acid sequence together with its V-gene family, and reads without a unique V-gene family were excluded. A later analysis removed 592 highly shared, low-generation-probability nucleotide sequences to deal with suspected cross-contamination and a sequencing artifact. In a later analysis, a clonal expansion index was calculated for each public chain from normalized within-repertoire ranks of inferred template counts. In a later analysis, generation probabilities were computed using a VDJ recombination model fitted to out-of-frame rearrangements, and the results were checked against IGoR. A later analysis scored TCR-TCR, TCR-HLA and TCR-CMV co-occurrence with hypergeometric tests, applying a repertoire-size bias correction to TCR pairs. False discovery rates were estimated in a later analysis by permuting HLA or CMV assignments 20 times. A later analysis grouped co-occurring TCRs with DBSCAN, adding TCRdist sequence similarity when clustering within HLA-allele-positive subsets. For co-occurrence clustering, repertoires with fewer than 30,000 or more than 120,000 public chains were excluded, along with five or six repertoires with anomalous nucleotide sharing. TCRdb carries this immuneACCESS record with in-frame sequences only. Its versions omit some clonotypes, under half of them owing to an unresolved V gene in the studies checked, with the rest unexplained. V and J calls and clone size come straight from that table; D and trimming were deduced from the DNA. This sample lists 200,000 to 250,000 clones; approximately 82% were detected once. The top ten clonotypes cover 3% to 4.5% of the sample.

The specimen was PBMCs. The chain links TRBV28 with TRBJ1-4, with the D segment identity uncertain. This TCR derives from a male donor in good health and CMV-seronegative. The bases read TGTGCCACCCAGGCTGGCGGGCGGCCGGAACTGTTTTTT. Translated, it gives CATQAGGRPELFF.